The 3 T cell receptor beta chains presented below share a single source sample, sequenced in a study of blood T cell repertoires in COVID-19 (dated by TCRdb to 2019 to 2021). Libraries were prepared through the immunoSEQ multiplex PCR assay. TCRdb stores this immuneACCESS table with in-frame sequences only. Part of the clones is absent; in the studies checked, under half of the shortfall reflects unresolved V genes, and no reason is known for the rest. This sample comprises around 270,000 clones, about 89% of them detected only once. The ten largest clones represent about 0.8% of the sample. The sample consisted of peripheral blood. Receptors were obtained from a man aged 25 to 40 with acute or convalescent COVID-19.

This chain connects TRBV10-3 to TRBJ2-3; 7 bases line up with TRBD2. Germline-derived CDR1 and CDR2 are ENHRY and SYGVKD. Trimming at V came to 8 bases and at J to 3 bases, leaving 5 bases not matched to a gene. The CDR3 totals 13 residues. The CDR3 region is CAIGGGLTDTQYF. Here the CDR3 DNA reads TGTGCCATCGGGGGGGGATTAACAGATACGCAGTATTTT.

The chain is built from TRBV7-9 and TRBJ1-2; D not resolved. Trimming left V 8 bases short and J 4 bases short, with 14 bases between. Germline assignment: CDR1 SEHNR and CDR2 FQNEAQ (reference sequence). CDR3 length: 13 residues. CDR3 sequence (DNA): TGTGCCAGCTCCTCAGACGGAGTCTATGGCTACACCTTC. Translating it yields CASSSDGVYGYTF.

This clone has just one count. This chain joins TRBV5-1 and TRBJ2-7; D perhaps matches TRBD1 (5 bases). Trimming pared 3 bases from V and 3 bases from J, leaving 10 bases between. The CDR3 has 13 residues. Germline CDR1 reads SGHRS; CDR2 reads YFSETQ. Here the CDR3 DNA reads TGCGCCAGCAGCTCCTTCCAGGGCTACGAGCAGTACTTC. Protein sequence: CASSSFQGYEQYF.